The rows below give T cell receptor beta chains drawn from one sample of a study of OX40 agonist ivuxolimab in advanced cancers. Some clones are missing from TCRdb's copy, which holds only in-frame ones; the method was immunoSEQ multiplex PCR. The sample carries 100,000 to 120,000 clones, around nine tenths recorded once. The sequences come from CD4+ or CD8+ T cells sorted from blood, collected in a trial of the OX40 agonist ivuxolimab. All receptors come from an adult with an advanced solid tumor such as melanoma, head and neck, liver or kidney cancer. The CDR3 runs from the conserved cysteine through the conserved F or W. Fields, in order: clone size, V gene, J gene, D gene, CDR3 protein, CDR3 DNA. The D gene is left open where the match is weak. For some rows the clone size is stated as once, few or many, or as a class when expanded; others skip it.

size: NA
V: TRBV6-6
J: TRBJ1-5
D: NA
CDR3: CASSYRGSSNQPQHF
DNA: TGTGCCAGCAGTTACCGAGGGTCCAGCAATCAGCCCCAGCATTTT

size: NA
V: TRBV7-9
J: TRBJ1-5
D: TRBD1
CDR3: CASSFQGEGQPQHF
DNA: TGTGCCAGCAGCTTTCAGGGGGAGGGTCAGCCCCAGCATTTT

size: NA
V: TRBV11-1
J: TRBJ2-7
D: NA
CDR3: CASSLARGSYEQYF
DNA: TGTGCCAGCAGCTTAGCGAGGGGCTCCTACGAGCAGTACTTC

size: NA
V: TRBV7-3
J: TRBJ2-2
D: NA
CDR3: CASSSGYTGELFF
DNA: TGTGCCAGCAGCTCCGGATACACCGGGGAGCTGTTTTTT

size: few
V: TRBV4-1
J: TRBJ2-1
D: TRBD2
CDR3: CASSQEGGTNSYYNEQFF
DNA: TGCGCCAGCAGCCAAGAGGGCGGGACTAATTCTTATTACAATGAGCAGTTCTTC

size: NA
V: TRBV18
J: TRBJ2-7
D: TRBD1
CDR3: CASSPNRQGNEQYF
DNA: TGTGCCAGCTCACCTAACAGACAGGGGAACGAGCAGTACTTC

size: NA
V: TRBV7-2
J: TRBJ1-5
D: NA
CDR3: CASSSAADSNQPQHF
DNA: TGTGCCAGCAGCTCCGCCGCGGACAGCAATCAGCCCCAGCATTTT

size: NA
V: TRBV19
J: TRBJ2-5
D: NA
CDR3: CASSQGSQETQYF
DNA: TGTGCCAGTAGTCAGGGAAGCCAAGAGACCCAGTACTTC

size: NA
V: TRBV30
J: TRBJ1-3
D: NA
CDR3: CAWTGRPDTIYF
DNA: TGTGCCTGGACCGGACGGCCAGATACCATATATTTT

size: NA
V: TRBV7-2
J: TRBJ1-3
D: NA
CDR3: CASSPTGSGNTIYF
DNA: TGTGCCAGCAGCCCTACAGGGTCCGGAAACACCATATATTTT

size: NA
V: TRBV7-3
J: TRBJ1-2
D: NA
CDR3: CASSLDADYGYTF
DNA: TGTGCCAGCAGCTTAGACGCAGACTATGGCTACACCTTC

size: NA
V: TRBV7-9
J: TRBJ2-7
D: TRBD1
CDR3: CASSLEGQGFYEQYF
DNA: TGTGCCAGCAGCTTAGAGGGACAGGGTTTCTACGAGCAGTACTTC

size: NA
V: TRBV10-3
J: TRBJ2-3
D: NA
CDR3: CAISGQATDTQYF
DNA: TGTGCCATCAGTGGACAGGCCACAGATACGCAGTATTTT

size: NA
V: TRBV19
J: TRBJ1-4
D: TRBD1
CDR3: CASSDRGRSTNEKLFF
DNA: TGTGCCAGTAGTGACAGGGGGAGATCAACTAATGAAAAACTGTTTTTT